Listed below are T cell receptor delta chains from one sample, sequenced in a study of gamma-delta T cells after stem cell transplantation. TCRdb processed the RT-PCR reads again with the CATT caller. Among 2,500 or so delta-chain clones listed, approximately 31% were seen once. Sequenced sample: gamma-delta T cells. These TCRs come from a human donor. It is not recorded whose cells these are; they may come from a transplant donor. The CDR3 runs from the conserved cysteine through the conserved F or W. The D gene is left open where the match is weak. A clone size is listed for some rows: how often the clone was seen (once, few, many), or a class if it is expanded.

few,TRDJ1,.,TRDV2,CACDKLLGSSFTDKLIF,TGTGCCTGTGACAAATTACTGGGCTCCTCTTTTACCGATAAACTCATCTTT
.,TRDJ1,TRDD3,TRDV2,CACDLLGDTKSDKLIF,TGTGCCTGTGACCTTCTGGGGGATACGAAATCCGATAAACTCATCTTT
.,TRDJ3,.,TRDV2,CACDTVGGSDRDTRQMFF,TGTGCCTGTGACACCGTTGGGGGCTCGGACCGGGACACCCGACAGATGTTTTTC
few,TRDJ1,TRDD3,TRDV2,CACDGVATRLGDTDELIF,TGTGCCTGTGACGGGGTTGCGACTCGACTGGGGGATACCGATGAACTCATCTTT
medium-sized,TRDJ1,TRDD3,TRDV2,CACDHVLGDTRNTDKLIF,TGTGCCTGTGACCACGTACTGGGGGATACGCGTAACACCGATAAACTCATCTTT
.,TRDJ3,.,TRDV2,CACETPGDQSSWDTRQMFF,TGTGCCTGTGAAACCCCTGGGGACCAGAGCTCCTGGGACACCCGACAGATGTTTTTC
.,TRDJ1,TRDD3,TRDV2,CACDTWEVLGDRRTDKLIF,TGTGCCTGTGACACTTGGGAGGTACTGGGGGATAGGAGGACCGATAAACTCATCTTT
.,TRDJ1,.,TRDV2,CACALIPRWGILGPDKLIF,TGTGCCTGTGCTCTCATCCCGAGATGGGGCATACTCGGACCCGATAAACTCATCTTT
.,TRDJ1,TRDD3,TRDV2,CACDALVLGDSDKLIF,TGTGCCTGTGACGCGCTAGTACTGGGGGATTCCGATAAACTCATCTTT
once,TRDJ1,TRDD3,TRDV2,CACDSLGDLRDTDKLIF,TGTGCCTGTGACTCTCTGGGGGATTTGCGTGACACCGATAAACTCATCTTT
few,TRDJ3,TRDD3,TRDV2,CACDTLLGDFSWDTRQMFF,TGTGCCTGTGACACGTTACTGGGGGATTTCTCCTGGGACACCCGACAGATGTTTTTC
.,TRDJ1,.,TRDV2,CARDTLMGAPLDKLIF,TGTGCCCGTGACACCCTGATGGGGGCCCCTCTCGATAAACTCATCTTT
medium-sized,TRDJ1,TRDD3,TRDV2,CACDRLTGGQSDPDKLIF,TGTGCCTGTGATCGCCTTACTGGGGGACAGTCCGACCCCGATAAACTCATCTTT
.,TRDJ1,TRDD3,TRDV1,CALGNEVNSRGIGYTDKLIF,TGTGCTCTTGGGAACGAGGTGAATTCTCGGGGGATAGGGTACACCGATAAACTCATCTTT
.,TRDJ1,TRDD3,TRDV2,CARDLLGDSGDKLIF,TGTGCCCGTGACCTACTGGGGGATAGTGGCGATAAACTCATCTTT
.,TRDJ1,TRDD3,TRDV2,CACDPLRVRGDPDKLIF,TGTGCCTGTGACCCCCTCCGTGTTCGGGGGGATCCCGATAAACTCATCTTT
few,TRDJ1,TRDD3,TRDV2,CSALLGKTDKLIF,TGCAGCGCTTTACTGGGGAAGACCGATAAACTCATCTTT
medium-sized,TRDJ1,.,TRDV2,CACDLLSDTDKLIF,TGTGCCTGTGACTTACTGAGTGACACCGATAAACTCATCTTT
.,TRDJ4,TRDD3,TRDV1,CALGELLPRLLGDFGPLIF,TGTGCTCTTGGGGAACTCCTCCCCCGTCTACTGGGGGACTTCGGACCCCTGATCTTT
few,TRDJ3,TRDD3,TRDV2,CACDTVGLGDTPLPSWDTRQMFF,TGTGCCTGTGACACCGTGGGACTGGGGGATACTCCCCTGCCTTCCTGGGACACCCGACAGATGTTTTTC
large,TRDJ1,TRDD3,TRDV2,CACDRLGGRYTDKLIF,TGTGCCTGTGACCGTCTGGGGGGTAGGTACACCGATAAACTCATCTTT
.,TRDJ1,TRDD3,TRDV2,CACDAVLGATADTDKLIF,TGTGCCTGTGACGCCGTACTGGGGGCCACAGCCGACACCGATAAACTCATCTTT
.,TRDJ3,.,TRDV2,CACDTGGSSSWDTRQMFF,TGTGCCTGTGACACCGGTGGATCCAGCTCCTGGGACACCCGACAGATGTTTTTC
few,TRDJ1,TRDD3,TRDV2,CACDTLGDPGSAPTDKLIF,TGTGCCTGTGACACCCTGGGGGATCCGGGGTCCGCGCCGACCGATAAACTCATCTTT
few,TRDJ1,TRDD3,TRDV2,CACDLLGDLDKLIF,TGTGCCTGTGACCTACTGGGGGACCTCGATAAACTCATCTTT
once,TRDJ1,TRDD3,TRDV2,CACDSLASRLGDRVLNTDKLIF,TGTGCCTGTGACTCTCTTGCCTCAAGACTGGGGGACAGGGTTCTAAACACCGATAAACTCATCTTT
few,TRDJ1,TRDD3,TRDV2,CACDSLGDTTDKLIF,TGTGCCTGTGACTCACTGGGGGATACGACGGATAAACTCATCTTT
.,TRDJ1,.,TRDV2,CACDTVLGPDKLIF,TGTGCCTGTGACACAGTACTGGGCCCCGATAAACTCATTTTT
few,TRDJ1,.,TRDV2,CACDYSATGPGEADKLIF,TGTGCCTGTGACTATTCAGCTACTGGCCCCGGAGAGGCCGATAAACTCATCTTT
medium-sized,TRDJ1,TRDD3,TRDV2,CACDTVGDSNKLIF,TGTGCCTGTGACACCGTGGGGGATTCGAATAAACTCATCTTT
.,TRDJ1,TRDD3,TRDV2,CACDTVLGDTKLIF,TGTGCCTGTGACACGGTACTGGGGGATACTAAACTCATCTTT
few,TRDJ1,TRDD3,TRDV2,CACDPLLGGDSIKLIF,TGTGCCTGTGACCCGCTACTGGGGGGCGACTCGATTAAACTCATCTTT
.,TRDJ1,.,TRDV2,CACDNVEASTKSKYTDKLIF,TGTGCCTGTGACAACGTCGAAGCCTCCACCAAATCTAAGTACACCGATAAACTCATCTTT
few,TRDJ1,.,TRDV2,CACDTLGRETYTDKLIF,TGTGCCTGTGACACTCTCGGGAGGGAGACATACACCGATAAACTCATCTTT
.,TRDJ1,TRDD3,TRDV2,CACEAMILGDTHKLIF,TGTGCCTGTGAAGCGATGATACTGGGGGATACCCATAAACTCATCTTT
few,TRDJ1,TRDD2,TRDV2,CACDTHLPTIRGDYDKLIF,TGTGCCTGTGACACCCACCTTCCTACAATCCGTGGGGACTACGATAAACTCATCTTT
.,TRDJ1,TRDD3,TRDV2,CACDHVLPAQLGDTADKLIF,TGTGCCTGTGACCACGTCCTTCCTGCGCAACTGGGGGATACCGCCGATAAACTCATCTTT
large,TRDJ1,.,TRDV2,CACDTVGAYTDKLIF,TGTGCCTGTGACACCGTGGGGGCCTACACCGATAAACTCATCTTT
.,TRDJ1,TRDD3,TRDV2,CACDPLGAMTDNLIF,TGTGCCTGTGACCCCCTGGGGGCGATGACCGATAACCTCATCTTT
few,TRDJ1,.,TRDV2,CACDTVLLGAPRLENSTYTDKLIF,TGTGCCTGTGACACCGTTCTACTTGGGGCCCCCCGGTTGGAAAACTCCACGTACACCGATAAACTCATCTTT
.,TRDJ1,TRDD3,TRDV2,CACDAVLGDTRGSGTDKLIF,TGTGCCTGTGACGCCGTACTGGGGGATACGCGGGGTTCGGGGACCGATAAACTCATCTTT
.,TRDJ3,TRDD3,TRDV2,CACDTLVGDRDSCDTRPMFF,TGTGCCTGTGACACCCTAGTGGGGGATAGGGACTCCTGTGACACCCGCCCGATGTTTTTC
few,TRDJ3,TRDD3,TRDV2,CACDTLGDRVSSWDTRQMFF,TGTGCCTGTGACACGCTGGGGGATAGAGTTAGCTCCTGGGACACCCGACAGATGTTTTTC
.,TRDJ1,TRDD3,TRDV2,CACDLMGDRYADKLIF,TGTGCCTGTGACCTGATGGGGGATCGGTACGCCGATAAACTCATCTTT
few,TRDJ1,TRDD3,TRDV2,CACDIVSGGPPEMRTDKLIF,TGTGCCTGTGACATCGTATCTGGGGGACCCCCGGAGATGAGGACCGATAAACTCATCTTT
medium-sized,TRDJ1,.,TRDV2,CACDTLGGTDKLIF,TGTGCCTGTGACACCCTAGGGGGAACCGATAAACTCATCTTT
few,TRDJ2,TRDD3,TRDV2,CACDTLTGGYGAAQLFF,TGTGCCTGCGACACCCTCACTGGGGGATACGGGGCAGCACAACTCTTCTTT
.,TRDJ1,TRDD3,TRDV1,CALGELILPTVMGLGDTLYTDKLIF,TGTGCTCTTGGGGAACTCATCCTTCCTACGGTCATGGGACTGGGGGATACGCTGTACACCGATAAACTCATCTTT
few,TRDJ1,TRDD3,TRDV1,CALGEPTHWGILVADKLIF,TGTGCTCTTGGGGAACCGACTCACTGGGGGATACTAGTTGCCGATAAACTCATCTTT
.,TRDJ3,TRDD3,TRDV2,CACDTVLGTWDTRQMFF,TGTGCCTGTGACACGGTACTGGGGACCTGGGACACCCGACAGATGTTTTTC
.,TRDJ1,.,TRDV2,CACDPVGGSLNGVTDKLIF,TGTGCCTGTGACCCCGTTGGGGGGAGCCTAAACGGGGTCACCGATAAACTCATCTTT
.,TRDJ1,TRDD3,TRDV2,CACDGMEGWGLPSQKLIF,TGTGCCTGTGATGGGATGGAGGGCTGGGGGCTACCTAGCCAGAAACTCATCTTT
.,TRDJ1,TRDD3,TRDV2,CACDFLTGGQGLGPTDKLIF,TGTGCCTGTGACTTCCTTACTGGGGGACAAGGGCTCGGCCCCACCGATAAACTCATCTTT
.,TRDJ1,.,TRDV2,CACDTGGPYTDKLIF,TGTGCCTGTGACACCGGGGGACCGTACACCGATAAACTCATCTTT
.,TRDJ2,TRDD3,TRDV2,CACDTVLGDTRGSALTAQLFF,TGCGCCTGTGACACCGTACTGGGGGATACGCGAGGGAGCGCTTTGACAGCACAACTCTTCTTT
medium-sized,TRDJ1,TRDD3,TRDV2,CACDTVGLLGDGQLIF,TGTGCCTGTGACACGGTTGGATTACTGGGGGATGGTCAACTCATCTTT